This T cell receptor beta chain was profiled in a study of blood T cell repertoires in COVID-19. Background on the study: The United States, Italy and Spain provided the acute and convalescent COVID-19 samples.

This table comes from immunoSEQ multiplex PCR, and its TCRdb copy is limited to in-frame clones, with some not included. This sample has some 250,000 clones, with roughly 86% found just once. CDR1 and CDR2 from the germline V gene are SGDLS and YYNGEE. The CDR3 totals 16 residues. Trimming cost V 2 bases and J 4 bases, with 15 bases left between them. The specimen sequenced was peripheral blood. The chain carries TRBV9 and TRBJ2-2; D gene ambiguous. The clonotype was recovered from a woman in her thirties who had recovered from COVID-19. The CDR3 here is CASSVLSLSGTGELFF. The CDR3 DNA reads TGTGCCAGCAGCGTTCTCTCCCTTTCGGGCACCGGGGAGCTGTTTTTT.